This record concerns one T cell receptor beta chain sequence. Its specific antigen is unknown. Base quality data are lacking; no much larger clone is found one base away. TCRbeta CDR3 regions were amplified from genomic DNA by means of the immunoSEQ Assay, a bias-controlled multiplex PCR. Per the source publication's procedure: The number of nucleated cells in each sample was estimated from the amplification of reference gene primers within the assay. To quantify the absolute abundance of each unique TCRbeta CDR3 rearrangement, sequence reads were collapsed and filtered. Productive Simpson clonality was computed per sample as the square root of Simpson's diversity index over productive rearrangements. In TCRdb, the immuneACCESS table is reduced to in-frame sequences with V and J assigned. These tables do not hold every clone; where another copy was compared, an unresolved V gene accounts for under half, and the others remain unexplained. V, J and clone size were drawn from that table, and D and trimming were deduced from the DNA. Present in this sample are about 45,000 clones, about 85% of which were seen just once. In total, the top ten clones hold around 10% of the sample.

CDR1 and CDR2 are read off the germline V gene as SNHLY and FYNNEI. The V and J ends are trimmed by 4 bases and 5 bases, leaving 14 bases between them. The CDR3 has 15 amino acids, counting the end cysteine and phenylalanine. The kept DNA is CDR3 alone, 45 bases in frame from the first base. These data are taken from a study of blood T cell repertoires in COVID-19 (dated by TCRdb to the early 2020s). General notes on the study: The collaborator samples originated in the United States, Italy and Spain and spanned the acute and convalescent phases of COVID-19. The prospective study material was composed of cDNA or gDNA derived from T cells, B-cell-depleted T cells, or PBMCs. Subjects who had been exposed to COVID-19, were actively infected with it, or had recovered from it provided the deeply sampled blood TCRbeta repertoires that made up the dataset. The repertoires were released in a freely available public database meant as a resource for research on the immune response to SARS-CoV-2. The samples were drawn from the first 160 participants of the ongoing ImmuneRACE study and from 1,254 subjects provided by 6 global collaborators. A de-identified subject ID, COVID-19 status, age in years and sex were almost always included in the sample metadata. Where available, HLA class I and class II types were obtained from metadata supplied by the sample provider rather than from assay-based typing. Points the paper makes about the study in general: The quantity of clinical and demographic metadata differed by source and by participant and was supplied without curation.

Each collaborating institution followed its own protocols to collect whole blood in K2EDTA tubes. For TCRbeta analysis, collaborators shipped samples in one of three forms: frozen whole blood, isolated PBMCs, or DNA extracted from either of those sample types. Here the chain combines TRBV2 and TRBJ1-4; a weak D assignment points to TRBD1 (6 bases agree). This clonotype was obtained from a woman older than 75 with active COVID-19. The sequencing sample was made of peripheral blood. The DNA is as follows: TGTGCCAGCAGTGTACCGACAGGCGGGAATGAAAAACTGTTTTTT. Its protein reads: CASSVPTGGNEKLFF.